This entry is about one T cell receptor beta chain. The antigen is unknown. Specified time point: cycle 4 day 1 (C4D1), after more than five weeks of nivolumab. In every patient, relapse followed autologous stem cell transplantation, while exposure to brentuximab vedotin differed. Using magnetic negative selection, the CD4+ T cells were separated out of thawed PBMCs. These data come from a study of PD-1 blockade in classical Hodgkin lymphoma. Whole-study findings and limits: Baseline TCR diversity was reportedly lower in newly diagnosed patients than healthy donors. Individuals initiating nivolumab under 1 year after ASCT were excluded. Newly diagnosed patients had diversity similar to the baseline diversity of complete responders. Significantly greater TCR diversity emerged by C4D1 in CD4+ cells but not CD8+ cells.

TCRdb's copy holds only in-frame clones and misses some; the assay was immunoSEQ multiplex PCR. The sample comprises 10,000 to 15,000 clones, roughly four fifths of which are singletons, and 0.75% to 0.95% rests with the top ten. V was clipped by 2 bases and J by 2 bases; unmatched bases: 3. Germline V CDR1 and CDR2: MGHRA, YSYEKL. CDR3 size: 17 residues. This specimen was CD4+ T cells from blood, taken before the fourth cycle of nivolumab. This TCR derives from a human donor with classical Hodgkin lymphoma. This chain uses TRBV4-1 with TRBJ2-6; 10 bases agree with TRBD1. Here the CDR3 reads CASSQRTGGAGANVLTF. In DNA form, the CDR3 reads TGCGCCAGCAGCCAACGGACAGGGGGGGCTGGGGCCAACGTCCTGACTTTC.